The 6 T cell receptor beta chains below all came from one sample that was sequenced in a study of blood T cell repertoires in COVID-19. Assay: immunoSEQ multiplex PCR; the TCRdb copy retains only in-frame clones and omits some. The table has roughly 67,000 clones, approximately 85% seen once; the top ten hold 23%. The material sequenced was peripheral blood. These receptor sequences come from a man aged 50 to 59 with acute or convalescent COVID-19.

This chain links TRBV3-1 (or the pseudogene TRBV3-2) with TRBJ2-3; TRBD1 aligns across 7 bases. The J segment lost 1 base and the V segment lost 1 base, leaving 2 bases of the junction unmatched. The CDR3 runs 15 residues. Germline assignment: CDR1 LGHDT and CDR2 YNNKEL (reference sequence). The DNA for the CDR3 is TGTGCCAGCAGCCAAGCAACAGGGGGCACAGATACGCAGTATTTT. It translates to CASSQATGGTDTQYF.

The chain carries TRBV18 and TRBJ2-1; 14 positions match TRBD2. V was clipped by 6 bases and J by 9 bases; unmatched bases: 10. CDR1 is KGHSH and CDR2 is LQKENI in the germline V gene. The CDR3 covers 16 residues. The CDR3 DNA sequence: TGTGCCAGCTCTCAACCGACTAGCGGGGGGGCAGGTGAGCAGTTCTTC. It is translated as CASSQPTSGGAGEQFF.

This clone was seen only a few times. In DNA form, the CDR3 reads TGTGCCAGCAGCTTGTGGGACAATTCCTACGAGCAGTACTTC. The encoded protein is CASSLWDNSYEQYF. This chain links TRBV11-2 with TRBJ2-7; tentatively, D is TRBD1 (6 bases). Germline V gene lookup returns CDR1 SGHAT and CDR2 FQNNGV. V gave up 3 bases and J gave up 1 base, with 10 bases separating them. The CDR3 covers 14 residues.

This sequence joins TRBV29-1 and TRBJ1-1; the D gene is possibly TRBD1 (5 bases). The V end lost 4 bases, the J end lost 7 bases, and 16 bases lay between the germline ends. Germline V gives CDR1 SQVTM, CDR2 ANQGSEA. There are 13 residues in the CDR3. DNA for the CDR3: TGCAGCGTTGTAATCGGAGGGGATGGTGAAGCTTTCTTT. This translates into CSVVIGGDGEAFF.

The V and J genes are TRBV7-2 and TRBJ2-7, with 8 bases identical to TRBD2. Per the germline V gene, CDR1 is SGHTA and CDR2 is FQGNSA. The trim removed 6 bases at V and 5 bases at J, leaving 9 bases unmatched. There are 14 residues in the CDR3. The CDR3 bases are TGTGCCAGCAGTTCCGGACTAGCTCTCCACGAGCAGTACTTC. It is translated as CASSSGLALHEQYF.

This clone was counted once. The chain uses TRBV5-4 and TRBJ2-7, with D uncertain. The CDR3 is 14 amino acids. Germline CDR1 reads SGHNT; CDR2 reads YYREEE (reference sequence). The V end was cut by 0 bases, the J end by 0 bases, with 7 bases between. For the CDR3, the DNA is TGTGCCAGCAGCTTGGGGCAAAGCTCCTACGAGCAGTACGTC. As protein: CASSLGQSSYEQYV.